This TCR beta chain was sequenced for a study of blood T cell repertoires in COVID-19. The overall study: Donors in the United States, Italy and Spain gave samples during acute or convalescent COVID-19.

Per the original data handling: Reference gene primer amplification gave nucleated cell count estimates. The assay was immunoSEQ multiplex PCR, and TCRdb's table has in-frame clones only and misses some. The V and J calls and clone size are taken from that table; D and trimming were inferred from the DNA. This table has about 200,000 clones, around four fifths appearing once. Recruited during active infection, patients (from Seattle) were subsequently followed longitudinally. The V end was cut by 11 bases, the J end by 6 bases, with 26 bases between. Germline CDR1 SGHTA, CDR2 FQGNSA. The CDR3 contains 16 residues.

V gene TRBV7-2 combines with J gene TRBJ2-1, with a tentative D call TRBD1 (7 bases). Sequencing input: peripheral blood. The clonotype comes from a man aged 55-75 years with COVID-19, enrolled during active disease. CDR3 residues: CASSWGGTGVGNEQFF. DNA for the CDR3: TGTGCCTCAAGCTGGGGAGGAACAGGGGTCGGCAATGAGCAGTTCTTC.